This paragraph covers one TCR beta chain sequence. Trimming left V 4 bases short and J 5 bases short, with 12 bases between. Germline CDR1 reads SGHNT; CDR2 reads YYREEE (reference sequence). This CDR3 has 13 residues. This sample is drawn from a study of T cells in localized non-small cell lung cancer. Some clones are missing from TCRdb's copy, which holds only in-frame ones; the method was immunoSEQ multiplex PCR. Here the sample spans approximately 88,000 clones, approximately 91% being singletons. The sequencing used PBMCs, collected before any cancer treatment. The genes are TRBV5-4 and TRBJ2-5; a possible D gene is TRBD1 (5 bases). The TCR originated in a woman aged 35 to 75 with stage II squamous cell lung carcinoma. The CDR3 loop reads CASSGAPSETQYF. Here the CDR3 DNA reads TGTGCCAGCAGCGGGGCCCCCTCCGAGACCCAGTACTTC. Based on the CDR3 plus reference TRBV5-4 and TRBJ2-5, the full variable domain is ETGVTQSPTHLIKTRGQQVTLRCSSQSGHNTVSWYQQALGQGPQFIFQYYREEENGRGNFPPRFSGLQFPNYSSELNVNALELDDSALYLCASSGAPSETQYFGPGTRLLVL.